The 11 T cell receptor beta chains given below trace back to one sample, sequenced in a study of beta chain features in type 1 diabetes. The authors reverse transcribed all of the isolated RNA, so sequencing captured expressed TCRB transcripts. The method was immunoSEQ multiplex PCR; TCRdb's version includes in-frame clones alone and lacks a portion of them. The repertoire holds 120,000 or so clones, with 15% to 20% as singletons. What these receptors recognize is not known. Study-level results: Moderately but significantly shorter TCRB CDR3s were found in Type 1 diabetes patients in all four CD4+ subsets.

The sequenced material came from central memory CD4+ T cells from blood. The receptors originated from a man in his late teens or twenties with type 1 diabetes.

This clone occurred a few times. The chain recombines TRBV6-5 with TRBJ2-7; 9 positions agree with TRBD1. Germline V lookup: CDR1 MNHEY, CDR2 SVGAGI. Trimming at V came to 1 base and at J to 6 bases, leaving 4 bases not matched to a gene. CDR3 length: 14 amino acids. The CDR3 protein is CASSYLGDRVEQYF. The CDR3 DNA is TGTGCCAGCAGTTACTTAGGGGACAGGGTCGAGCAGTACTTC.

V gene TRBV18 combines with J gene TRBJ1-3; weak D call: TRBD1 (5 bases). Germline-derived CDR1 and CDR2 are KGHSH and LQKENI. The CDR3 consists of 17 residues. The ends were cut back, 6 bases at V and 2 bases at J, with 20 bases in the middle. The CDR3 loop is CASSRFQKGETGNTIYF. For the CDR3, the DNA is TGTGCCAGCTCTCGATTTCAGAAAGGGGAAACTGGAAACACCATATATTTT.

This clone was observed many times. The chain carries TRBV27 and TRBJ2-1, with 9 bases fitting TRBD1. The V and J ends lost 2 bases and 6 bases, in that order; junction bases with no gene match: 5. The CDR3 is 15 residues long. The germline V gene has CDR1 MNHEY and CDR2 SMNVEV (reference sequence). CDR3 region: CASSLVLTGGNEQFF. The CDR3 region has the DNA TGTGCCAGCAGTTTAGTCCTGACAGGGGGCAATGAGCAGTTCTTC.

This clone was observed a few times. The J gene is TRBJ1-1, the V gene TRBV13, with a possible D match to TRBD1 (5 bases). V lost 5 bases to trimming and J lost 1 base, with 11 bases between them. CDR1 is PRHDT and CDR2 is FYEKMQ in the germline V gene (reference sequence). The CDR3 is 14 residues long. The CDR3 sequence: CASSPLGGNTEAFF. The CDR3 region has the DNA TGTGCCAGCAGCCCCCTGGGGGGGAACACTGAAGCTTTCTTT.

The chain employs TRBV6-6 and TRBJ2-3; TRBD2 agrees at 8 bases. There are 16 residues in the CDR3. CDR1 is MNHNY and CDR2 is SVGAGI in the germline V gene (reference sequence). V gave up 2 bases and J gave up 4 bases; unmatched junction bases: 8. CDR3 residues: CASSYVAGGGADTQYF. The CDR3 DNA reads TGTGCCAGCAGTTACGTCGCGGGAGGTGGGGCAGATACGCAGTATTTT.

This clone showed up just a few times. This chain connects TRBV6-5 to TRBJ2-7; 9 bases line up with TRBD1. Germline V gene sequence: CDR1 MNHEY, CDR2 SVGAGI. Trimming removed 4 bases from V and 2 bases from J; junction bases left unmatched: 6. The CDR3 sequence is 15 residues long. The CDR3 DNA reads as TGTGCCAGCAGTTCCTACAGGGGGCACGCCTACGAGCAGTACTTC. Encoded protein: CASSSYRGHAYEQYF.

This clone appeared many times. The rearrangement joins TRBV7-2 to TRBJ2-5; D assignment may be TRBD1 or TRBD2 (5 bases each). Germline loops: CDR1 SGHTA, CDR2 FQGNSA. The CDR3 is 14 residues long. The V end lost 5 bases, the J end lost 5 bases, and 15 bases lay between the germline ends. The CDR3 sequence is CASSPQEVAETQYF. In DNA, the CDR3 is TGTGCCAGCAGCCCACAGGAGGTTGCCGAGACCCAGTACTTC.

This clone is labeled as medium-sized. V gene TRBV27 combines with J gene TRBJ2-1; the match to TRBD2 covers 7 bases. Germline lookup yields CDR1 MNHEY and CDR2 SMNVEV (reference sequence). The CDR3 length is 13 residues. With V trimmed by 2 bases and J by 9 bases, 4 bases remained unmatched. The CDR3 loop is CASSLNGLVEQFF. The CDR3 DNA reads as TGTGCCAGCAGTTTAAATGGACTAGTTGAGCAGTTCTTC.

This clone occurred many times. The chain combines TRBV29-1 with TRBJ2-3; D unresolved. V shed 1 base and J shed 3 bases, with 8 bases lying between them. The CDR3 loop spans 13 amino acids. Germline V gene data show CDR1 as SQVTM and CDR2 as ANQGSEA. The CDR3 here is CSVEVVSTDTQYF. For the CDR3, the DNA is TGCAGCGTTGAAGTAGTCTCAACAGATACGCAGTATTTT.

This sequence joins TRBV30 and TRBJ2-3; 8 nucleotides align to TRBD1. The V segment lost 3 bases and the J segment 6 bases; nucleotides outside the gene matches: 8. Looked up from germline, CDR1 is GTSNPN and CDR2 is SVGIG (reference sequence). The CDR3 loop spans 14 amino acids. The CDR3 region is CAWRGQAAPDTQYF. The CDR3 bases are TGTGCCTGGAGGGGACAGGCCGCTCCGGATACGCAGTATTTT. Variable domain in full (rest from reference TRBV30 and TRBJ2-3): SQTIHQWPATLVQPVGSPLSLECTVEGTSNPNLYWYRQAAGRGLQLLFYSVGIGQISSEVPQNLSASRPQDRQFILSSKKLLLSDSGFYLCAWRGQAAPDTQYFGPGTRLTVL.

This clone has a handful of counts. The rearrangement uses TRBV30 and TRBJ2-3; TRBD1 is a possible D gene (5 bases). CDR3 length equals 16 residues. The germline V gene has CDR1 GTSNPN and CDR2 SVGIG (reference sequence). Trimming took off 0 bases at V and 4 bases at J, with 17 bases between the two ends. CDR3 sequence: CAWSVLLGQFADTQYF. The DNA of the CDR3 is TGTGCCTGGAGTGTTCTATTGGGGCAGTTCGCAGATACGCAGTATTTT.